Reported below is one T cell receptor (beta chain). Its target is not known. There are 16 residues in the CDR3. With 7 bases clipped from V and 5 bases from J, the junction kept 11 bases outside the gene matches. Germline CDR1 MDHEN, CDR2 SYDVKM. Sequencing was performed with immunoSEQ multiplex PCR; in TCRdb, only in-frame clones are kept and a portion is missing. The table has over 75,000 clones, around nine tenths seen once. This record comes from a study of T cell responses to AZD1222 COVID-19 vaccine. About the study: Some second doses came at about 4 weeks and others at about 12 weeks; these were pooled.

Overall study results and limits: Nearly half of unique spike-specific TCRs reportedly avoided B.1.351 and B.1.1.7 mutated regions. Females made up more of the donors, who were largely white British, and clonal diversity may have come out too low.

The sequence derives from an adult in good health. The chain recombines TRBV28 with TRBJ1-2, with 12 nucleotides matching TRBD1. This material consisted of peripheral blood, taken on day 0 of AZD1222 vaccination. The CDR3 coding sequence is TGTGCCAGCACCTCAGCCGGGACAGGGGGCGCATATGGCTACACCTTC. Protein: CASTSAGTGGAYGYTF.